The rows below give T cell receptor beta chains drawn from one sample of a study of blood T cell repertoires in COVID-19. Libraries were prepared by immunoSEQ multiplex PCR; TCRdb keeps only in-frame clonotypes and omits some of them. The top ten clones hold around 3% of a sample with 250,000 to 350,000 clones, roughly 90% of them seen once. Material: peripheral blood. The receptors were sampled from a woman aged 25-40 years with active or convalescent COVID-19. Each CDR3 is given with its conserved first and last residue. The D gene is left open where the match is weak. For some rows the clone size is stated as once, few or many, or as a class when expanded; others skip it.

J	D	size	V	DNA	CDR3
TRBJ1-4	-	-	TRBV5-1	TGCGCCAGCAGAGAAGGGCCAGGGCTCAATGAAAAACTGTTTTTT	CASREGPGLNEKLFF
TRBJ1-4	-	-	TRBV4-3	TGCGCCAGCAGCCAAGTGTCGGGATCTGAAAAACTGTTTTTT	CASSQVSGSEKLFF
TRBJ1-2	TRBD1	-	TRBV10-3	TGTGCCATCAGCCCGAGGGACAGAAGCGACTATGGCTACACCTTC	CAISPRDRSDYGYTF
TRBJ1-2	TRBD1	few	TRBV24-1	TGTGCCACCAGTGACAGCCGGGACAGGGTGAAAGGCTACACCTTC	CATSDSRDRVKGYTF
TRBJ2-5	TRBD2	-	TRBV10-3	TGTGCCATCAGTGATCCGGTGAAGTCACTAGCGGAACAAGAGACCCAGTACTTC	CAISDPVKSLAEQETQYF
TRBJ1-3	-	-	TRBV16	TGTGCCAGCAGCCCAGGTGGGGCGACTGGAAACACCATATATTTT	CASSPGGATGNTIYF
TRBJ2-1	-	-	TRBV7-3	TGTGCCAGCAGCTTACTAGGTAACGATGTCAATGAGCAGTTCTTC	CASSLLGNDVNEQFF
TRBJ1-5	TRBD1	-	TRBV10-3	TGTGCCACCCAATCAAGTGAGGGACAGGGGTTCGACCAGCCCCAGCATTTT	CATQSSEGQGFDQPQHF
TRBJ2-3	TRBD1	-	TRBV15	TGTGCCACCGACCTACAGGGGGCGGGTAGGGCAGATACGCAGTATTTT	CATDLQGAGRADTQYF
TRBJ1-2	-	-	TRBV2	TGTGCCAGCAGTGGGGCCGGCGGGGGTGGCTATGGCTACACCTTC	CASSGAGGGGYGYTF
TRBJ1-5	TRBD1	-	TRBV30	TGTGCCTGGAGTCCTACAGGGACAGGGTTGCGGCAGCCCCAGCATTTT	CAWSPTGTGLRQPQHF
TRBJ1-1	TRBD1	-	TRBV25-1	TGTGCCAGCAGTAAGCCGGGACAGTATGGCGAAGCTTTCTTT	CASSKPGQYGEAFF
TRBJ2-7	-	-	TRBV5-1	TGCGCCAGCAGACAGGGTCATGAAACCTACGAGCAGTACTTC	CASRQGHETYEQYF
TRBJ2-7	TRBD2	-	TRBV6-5	TGTGCCAGCAGTACCGGGACTACCTTCTACGAGCAGTACTTC	CASSTGTTFYEQYF
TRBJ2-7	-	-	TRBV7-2	TGTGCCAGCAGCTTAGGCGGACACCCAACCGAGCAGTACTTC	CASSLGGHPTEQYF
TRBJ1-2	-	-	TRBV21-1	TGTGCCAGCAGCCCCTGGGCGCTACGGTCTGGCTACACCTTC	CASSPWALRSGYTF
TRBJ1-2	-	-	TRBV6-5	TGTGCCAGCACTATGGACAGTAACTATGGCTACACCTTC	CASTMDSNYGYTF
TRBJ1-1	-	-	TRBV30	TGTGCCTGGACCATCGGAGGGCTCACTGAAGCTTTCTTT	CAWTIGGLTEAFF
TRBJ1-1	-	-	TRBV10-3	TGTGCCATCAAAGGACATCCGAGGACTGAAGCTTTCTTT	CAIKGHPRTEAFF
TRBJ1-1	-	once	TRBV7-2	TGTGCCAGCAGCTTAAACTCGGGGGGAGGAAGCTTCTTT	CASSLNSGGGSFF
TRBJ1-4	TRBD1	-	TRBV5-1	TGCGCCAGCAGCTTGAGGCCGGGACAGGACGCAACTAATGAAAAACTGTTTTTT	CASSLRPGQDATNEKLFF
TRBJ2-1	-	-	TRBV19	TGTGCCAGTAGCCGGTTTGAGGGCGTTTCTGCATTGGCTACAAATGAGCAGTTCTTC	CASSRFEGVSALATNEQFF
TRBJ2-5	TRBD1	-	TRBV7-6	TGTGCCAGCAGCTTCAGGGGGCAAGAGACCCAGTACTTC	CASSFRGQETQYF
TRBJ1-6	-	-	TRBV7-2	TGTGCCAGCAGCTTAGACGAGTCACCCCTCCACTTT	CASSLDESPLHF
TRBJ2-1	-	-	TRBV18	TGTGCCAGCTCACCGAAGACAGGAATGAGCGATGAGCAGTTCTTC	CASSPKTGMSDEQFF
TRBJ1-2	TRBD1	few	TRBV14	TGTGCCAGCAGCCAAGGGGAGGAGACAGGGGGGATTTCTAACTATGGCTACACCTTC	CASSQGEETGGISNYGYTF
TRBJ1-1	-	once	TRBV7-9	TGTGCCAGCAGCTTAGACGGTGGGAGCACTGAAGCTTTCTTT	CASSLDGGSTEAFF